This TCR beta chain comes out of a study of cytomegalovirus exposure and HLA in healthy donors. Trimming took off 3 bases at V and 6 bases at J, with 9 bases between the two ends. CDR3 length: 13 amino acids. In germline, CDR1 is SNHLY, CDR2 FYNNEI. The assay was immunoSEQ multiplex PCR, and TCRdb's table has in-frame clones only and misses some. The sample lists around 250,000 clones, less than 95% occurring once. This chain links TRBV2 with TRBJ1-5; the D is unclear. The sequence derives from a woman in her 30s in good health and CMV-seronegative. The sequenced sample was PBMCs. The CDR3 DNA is TGTGCCAGCAGTGACGGGGTAGGTCAGCCCCAGCATTTT. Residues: CASSDGVGQPQHF. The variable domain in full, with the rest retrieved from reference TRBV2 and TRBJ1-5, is EPEVTQTPSHQVTQMGQEVILRCVPISNHLYFYWYRQILGQKVEFLVSFYNNEISEKSEIFDDQFSVERPDGSNFTLKIRSTKLEDSAMYFCASSDGVGQPQHFGDGTRLSIL.